This T cell receptor (beta chain) was obtained from a study of control samples from healthy donors and cancer patients. This CDR3 is 13 amino acids long. Germline V gene lookup returns CDR1 MRHNA and CDR2 SNTAGT. Trimming took 3 bases from V and 1 from J, leaving 6 bases between them. Profiled with immunoSEQ multiplex PCR; TCRdb holds only in-frame clones, not every one. Of 160,000 or so clones detected, roughly 94% appear once; the ten largest clones hold 13% to 15%. V is TRBV6-4 and J is TRBJ1-1; tentative D call: TRBD1 (5 bases). This sequence was found in a man aged 60 to 69 with colorectal cancer. Sequenced: PBMCs. In DNA form, the CDR3 reads TGTGCCAGCAGTGAACAGGCGAACACTGAAGCTTTCTTT. Its protein product is CASSEQANTEAFF.